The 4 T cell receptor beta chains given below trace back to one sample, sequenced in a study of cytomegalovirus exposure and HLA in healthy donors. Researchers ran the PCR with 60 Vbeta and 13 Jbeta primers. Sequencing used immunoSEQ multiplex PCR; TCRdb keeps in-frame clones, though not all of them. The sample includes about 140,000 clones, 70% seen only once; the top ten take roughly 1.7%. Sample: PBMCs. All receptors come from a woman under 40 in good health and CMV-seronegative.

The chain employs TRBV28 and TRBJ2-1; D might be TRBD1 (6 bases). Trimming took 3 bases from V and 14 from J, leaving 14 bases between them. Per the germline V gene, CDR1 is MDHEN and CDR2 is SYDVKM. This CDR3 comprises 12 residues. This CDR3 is CASSFPRGREFF. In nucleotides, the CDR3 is TGTGCCAGCAGTTTCCCCAGGGGCCGAGAGTTCTTC. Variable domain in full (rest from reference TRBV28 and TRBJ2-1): DVKVTQSSRYLVKRTGEKVFLECVQDMDHENMFWYRQDPGLGLRLIYFSYDVKMKEKGDIPEGYSVSREKKERFSLILESASTNQTSMYLCASSFPRGREFFGPGTRLTVL.

CDR3: CAISDGLAGGDNEQFF. The CDR3 region has the DNA TGTGCCATCAGTGATGGGCTAGCGGGGGGGGACAATGAGCAGTTCTTC. V usage is TRBV10-3 and J usage is TRBJ2-1; 12 bases are shared with TRBD2. CDR1 and CDR2 from the germline V gene are ENHRY and SYGVKD. The length of the CDR3 is 16 residues. V was pared by 3 bases and J by 5 bases, with 5 bases of the junction left unmatched.

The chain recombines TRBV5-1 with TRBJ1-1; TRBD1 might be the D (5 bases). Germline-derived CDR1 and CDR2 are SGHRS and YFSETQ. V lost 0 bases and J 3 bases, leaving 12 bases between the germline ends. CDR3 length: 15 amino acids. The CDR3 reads CASSLEGREDTEAFF. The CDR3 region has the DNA TGCGCCAGCAGCTTGGAGGGCAGGGAGGACACTGAAGCTTTCTTT.

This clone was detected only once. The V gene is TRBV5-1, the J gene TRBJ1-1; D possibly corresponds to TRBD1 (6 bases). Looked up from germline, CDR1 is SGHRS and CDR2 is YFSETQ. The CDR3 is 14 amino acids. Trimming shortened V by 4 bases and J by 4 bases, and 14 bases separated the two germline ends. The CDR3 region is CASSPQGGSTEAFF. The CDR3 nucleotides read TGCGCCAGCAGCCCACAGGGAGGGAGCACTGAAGCTTTCTTT.